The present entry profiles one TCR beta chain with its context. The antigen is unknown. This record comes from a study of T-cell memory formation after mild COVID-19. Study summary: For the most part, TCR clusters were specific to one donor. Study results and caveats: That cross-reactive memory joined was suggested by some responding clones appearing in pre-infection memory. From day 15 to 85, contracting clones were balanced between CD4 and CD8, whereas later expanders leaned toward CD4+.

Amplification by 5'RACE using constant-segment primers produced TCR alpha and TCR beta cDNA libraries that carried sample barcodes and UMIs. TCRdb called the 5' RACE reads again in MiXCR, with one record for every CDR3 protein. The sample consists of 300,000 to 400,000 distinct CDR3 sequences, about 15% of them appearing once. The length of the CDR3 is 16 residues. Germline assignment: CDR1 DFQATT and CDR2 SNEGSKA (reference sequence). V lost 1 base and J lost 0, with 13 bases in between. The sequence came from a young man who had mild COVID-19 (a few samples of this study predate the infection). Cell type and time point are not known. The source material was PBMCs or a T cell subset sorted from them (not recorded which). The chain has TRBV20-1 and TRBJ1-5, with D maybe TRBD1 (5 bases). The CDR3 loop is CSARGQNEISNQPQHF. For the CDR3, the DNA is TGCAGTGCTAGAGGACAGAACGAAATTAGCAATCAGCCCCAGCATTTT.